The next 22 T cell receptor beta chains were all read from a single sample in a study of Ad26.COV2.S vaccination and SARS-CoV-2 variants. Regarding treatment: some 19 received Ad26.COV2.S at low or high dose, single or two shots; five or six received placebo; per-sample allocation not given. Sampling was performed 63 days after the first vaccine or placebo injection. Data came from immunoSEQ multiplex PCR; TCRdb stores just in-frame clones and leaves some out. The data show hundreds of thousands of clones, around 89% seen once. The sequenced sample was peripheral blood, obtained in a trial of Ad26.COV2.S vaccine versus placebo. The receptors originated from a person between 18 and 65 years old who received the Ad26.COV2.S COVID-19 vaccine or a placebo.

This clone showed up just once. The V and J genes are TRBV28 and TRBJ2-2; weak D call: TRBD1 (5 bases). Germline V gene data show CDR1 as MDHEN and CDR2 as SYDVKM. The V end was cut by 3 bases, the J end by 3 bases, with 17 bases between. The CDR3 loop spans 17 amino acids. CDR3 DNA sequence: TGTGCCAGCAGTTTTTCTTTTGTGGGGCCGGACACCGGGGAGCTGTTTTTT. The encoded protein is CASSFSFVGPDTGELFF.

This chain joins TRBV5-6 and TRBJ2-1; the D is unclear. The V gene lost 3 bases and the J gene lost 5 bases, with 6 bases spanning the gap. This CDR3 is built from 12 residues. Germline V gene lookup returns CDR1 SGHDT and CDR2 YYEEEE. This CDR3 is CASSSKDNEQFF. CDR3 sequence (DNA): TGTGCCAGCAGCTCGAAGGACAATGAGCAGTTCTTC.

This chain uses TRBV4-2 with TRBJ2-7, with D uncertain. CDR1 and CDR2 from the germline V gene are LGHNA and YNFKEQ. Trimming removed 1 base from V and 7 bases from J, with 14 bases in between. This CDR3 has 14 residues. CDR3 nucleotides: TGTGCCAGCAGCCAAGTCTTGGACCACGGTGAGCAGTACTTC. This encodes CASSQVLDHGEQYF.

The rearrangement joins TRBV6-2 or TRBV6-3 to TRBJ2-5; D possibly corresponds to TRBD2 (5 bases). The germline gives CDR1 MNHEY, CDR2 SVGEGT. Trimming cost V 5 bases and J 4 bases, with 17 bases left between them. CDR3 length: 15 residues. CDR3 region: CASSTGMMSPETQYF. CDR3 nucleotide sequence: TGTGCCAGCAGTACCGGGATGATGTCTCCAGAGACCCAGTACTTC.

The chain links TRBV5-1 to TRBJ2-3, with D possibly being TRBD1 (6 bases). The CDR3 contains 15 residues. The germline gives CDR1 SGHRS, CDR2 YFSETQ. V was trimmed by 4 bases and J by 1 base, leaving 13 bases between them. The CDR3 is CASSSRAGGTDTQYF. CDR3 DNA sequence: TGCGCCAGCAGCAGCCGCGCAGGGGGCACAGATACGCAGTATTTT.

CDR3 DNA sequence: TGTGCCAGCAGCCTATGGCAAGGGGAGCAGTACTTC. Translating gives CASSLWQGEQYF. The chain uses TRBV5-4 and TRBJ2-7; D gene ambiguous. The V end was cut by 4 bases, the J end by 7 bases, with 12 bases between. Germline V CDR1 and CDR2: SGHNT, YYREEE (reference sequence). The CDR3 is made up of 12 amino acids.

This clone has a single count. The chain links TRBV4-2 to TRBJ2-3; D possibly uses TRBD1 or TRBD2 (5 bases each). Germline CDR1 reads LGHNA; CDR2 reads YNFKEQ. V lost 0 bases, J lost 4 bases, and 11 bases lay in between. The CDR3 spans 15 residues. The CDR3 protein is CASSQDVRDADTQYF. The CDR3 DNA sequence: TGTGCCAGCAGCCAAGACGTCAGGGACGCAGATACGCAGTATTTT.

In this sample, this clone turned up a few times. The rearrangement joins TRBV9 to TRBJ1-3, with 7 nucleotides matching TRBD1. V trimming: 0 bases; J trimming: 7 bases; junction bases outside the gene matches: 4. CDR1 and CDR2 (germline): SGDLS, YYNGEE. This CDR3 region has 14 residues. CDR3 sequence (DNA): TGTGCCAGCAGCGTAGCAGGGGGTTGGAACACCATATATTTT. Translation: CASSVAGGWNTIYF.

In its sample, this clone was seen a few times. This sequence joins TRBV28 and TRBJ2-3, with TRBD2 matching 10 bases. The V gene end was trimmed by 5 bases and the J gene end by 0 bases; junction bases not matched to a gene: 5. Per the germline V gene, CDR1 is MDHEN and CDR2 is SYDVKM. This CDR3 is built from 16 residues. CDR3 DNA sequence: TGTGCCAGCAGTCCAGGACTAGCGGAAAGCACAGATACGCAGTATTTT. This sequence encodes CASSPGLAESTDTQYF.

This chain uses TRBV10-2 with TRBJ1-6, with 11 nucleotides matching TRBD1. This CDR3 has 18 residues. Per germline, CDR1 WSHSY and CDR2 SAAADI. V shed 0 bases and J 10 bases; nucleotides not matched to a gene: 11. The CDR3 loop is CASSESSGGTGGRSPLHF. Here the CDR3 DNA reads TGCGCCAGCAGTGAGTCATCGGGAGGGACAGGGGGGAGATCACCCCTCCACTTT.

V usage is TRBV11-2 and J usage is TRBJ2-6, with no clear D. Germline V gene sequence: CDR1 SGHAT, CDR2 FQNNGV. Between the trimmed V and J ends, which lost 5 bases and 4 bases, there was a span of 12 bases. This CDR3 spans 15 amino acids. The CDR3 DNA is TGTGCCAGCAGCCCCGGACCATCAGGGGCCAACGTCCTGACTTTC. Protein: CASSPGPSGANVLTF.

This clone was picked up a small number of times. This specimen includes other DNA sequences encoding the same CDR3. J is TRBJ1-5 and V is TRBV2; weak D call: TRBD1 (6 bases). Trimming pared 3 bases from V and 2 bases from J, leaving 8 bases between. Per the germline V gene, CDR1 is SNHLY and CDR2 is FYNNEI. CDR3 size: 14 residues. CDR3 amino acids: CASSEGGGNQPQHF. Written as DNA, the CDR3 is TGTGCCAGCAGTGAGGGGGGCGGCAATCAGCCCCAGCATTTT. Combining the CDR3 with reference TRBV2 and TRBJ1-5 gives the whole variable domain EPEVTQTPSHQVTQMGQEVILRCVPISNHLYFYWYRQILGQKVEFLVSFYNNEISEKSEIFDDQFSVERPDGSNFTLKIRSTKLEDSAMYFCASSEGGGNQPQHFGDGTRLSIL.

This CDR3 is CASSLDTQRKLFF. CDR3 DNA sequence: TGTGCCAGCAGTTTAGATACACAAAGGAAACTGTTTTTT. The V and J genes are TRBV12-3 or TRBV12-4 and TRBJ1-4; D not resolved. V lost 1 base and J 11 bases, leaving 11 bases between the germline ends. CDR3 length: 13 residues.

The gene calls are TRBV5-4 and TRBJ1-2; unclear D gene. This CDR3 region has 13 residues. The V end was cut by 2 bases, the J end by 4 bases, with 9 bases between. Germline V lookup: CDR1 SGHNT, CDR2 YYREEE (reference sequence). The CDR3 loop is CASSLGGSYGYTF. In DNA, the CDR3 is TGTGCCAGCAGCTTAGGAGGCTCCTATGGCTACACCTTC.

In nucleotides, the CDR3 is TGTGCCACCAGCAGTCAGGCCGGGACAGGATACCTTATGGGGGATCAGCCCCAGCATTTT. It encodes CATSSQAGTGYLMGDQPQHF. This chain connects TRBV15 to TRBJ1-5, with 8 bases matching TRBD1. Per germline, CDR1 LNHNV and CDR2 YYDKDF (reference sequence). CDR3 length: 20 residues. The V gene end was trimmed by 3 bases and the J gene end by 5 bases; junction bases not matched to a gene: 21.

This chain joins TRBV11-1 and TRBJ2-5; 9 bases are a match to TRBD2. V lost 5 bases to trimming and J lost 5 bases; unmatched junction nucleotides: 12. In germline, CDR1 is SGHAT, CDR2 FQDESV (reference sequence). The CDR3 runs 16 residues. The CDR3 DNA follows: TGTGCCAGCAGCCTCGGAGCGGGAGGTGCTTCCGAGACCCAGTACTTC. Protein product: CASSLGAGGASETQYF.

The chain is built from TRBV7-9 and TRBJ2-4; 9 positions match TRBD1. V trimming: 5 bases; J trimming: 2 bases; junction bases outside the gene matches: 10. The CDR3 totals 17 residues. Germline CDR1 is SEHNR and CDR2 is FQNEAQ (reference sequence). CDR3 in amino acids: CASSGPDRGLSKNIQYF. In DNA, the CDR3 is TGTGCCAGCAGCGGTCCGGACAGGGGTTTGTCCAAAAACATTCAGTACTTC. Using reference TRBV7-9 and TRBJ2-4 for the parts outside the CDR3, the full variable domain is DTGVSQNPRHKITKRGQNVTFRCDPISEHNRLYWYRQTLGQGPEFLTYFQNEAQLEKSRLLSDRFSAERPKGSFSTLEIQRTEQGDSAMYLCASSGPDRGLSKNIQYFGAGTRLSVL.

CDR3 sequence reads: CASSFVLASYEQYF. Here the CDR3 DNA reads TGTGCCAGCAGTTTTGTACTAGCGAGCTACGAGCAGTACTTC. The V and J genes are TRBV28 and TRBJ2-7; the match to TRBD2 covers 7 bases. CDR3 size: 14 residues. Germline-derived CDR1 and CDR2 are MDHEN and SYDVKM. After removal of 3 bases from V and 3 bases from J, the junction contained 5 bases not matched to a gene. Full variable domain (rest looked up from reference TRBV28 and TRBJ2-7): DVKVTQSSRYLVKRTGEKVFLECVQDMDHENMFWYRQDPGLGLRLIYFSYDVKMKEKGDIPEGYSVSREKKERFSLILESASTNQTSMYLCASSFVLASYEQYFGPGTRLTVT.

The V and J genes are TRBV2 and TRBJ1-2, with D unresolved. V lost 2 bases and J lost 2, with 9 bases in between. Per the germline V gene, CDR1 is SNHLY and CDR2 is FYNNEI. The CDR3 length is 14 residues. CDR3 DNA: TGTGCCAGCAGTGAACAGTGGTCGAACTATGGCTACACCTTC. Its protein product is CASSEQWSNYGYTF.

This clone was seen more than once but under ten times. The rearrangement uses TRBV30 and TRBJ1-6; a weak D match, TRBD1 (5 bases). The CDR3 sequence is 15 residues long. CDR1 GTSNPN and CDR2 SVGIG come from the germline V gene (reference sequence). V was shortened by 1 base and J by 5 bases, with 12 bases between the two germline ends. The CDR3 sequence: CAWSALGADNSPLHF. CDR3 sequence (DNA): TGTGCCTGGAGTGCCCTCGGGGCCGATAATTCACCCCTCCACTTT.

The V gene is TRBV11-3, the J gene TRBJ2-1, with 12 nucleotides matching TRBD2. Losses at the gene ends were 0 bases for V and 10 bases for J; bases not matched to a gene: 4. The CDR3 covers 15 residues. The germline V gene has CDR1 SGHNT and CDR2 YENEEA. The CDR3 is CASSLDGLAGREQFF. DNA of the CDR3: TGTGCCAGCAGCTTAGACGGACTAGCGGGACGGGAGCAGTTCTTC. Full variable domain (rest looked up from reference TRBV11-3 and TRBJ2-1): EAGVVQSPRYKIIEKKQPVAFWCNPISGHNTLYWYLQNLGQGPELLIRYENEEAVDDSQLPKDRFSAERLKGVDSTLKIQPAELGDSAVYLCASSLDGLAGREQFFGPGTRLTVL.

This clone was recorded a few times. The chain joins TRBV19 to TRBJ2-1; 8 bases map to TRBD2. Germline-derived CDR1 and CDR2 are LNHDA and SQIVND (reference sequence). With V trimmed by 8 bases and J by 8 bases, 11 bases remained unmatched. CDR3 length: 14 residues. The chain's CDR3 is CASVPRGRRDEQFF. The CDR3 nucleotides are TGTGCCAGTGTTCCTCGCGGGAGGAGGGATGAGCAGTTCTTC.